The clone carrying this T cell receptor beta chain has just a few counts. Its specificity is not known. This specimen comes from a study of cytomegalovirus exposure and HLA in healthy donors. General study findings and limits: Most TCR sequences were seen very rarely across donors, but some public TCRs occurred in many.

The PCR contained 60 Vbeta and 13 Jbeta primers. Generated by immunoSEQ multiplex PCR, the TCRdb table keeps only in-frame clones and is missing some. The sample lists 150,000 to 160,000 clones; roughly 84% were seen once. The CDR3 is 15 amino acids. J lost 4 bases, V lost 2 bases, and 6 bases had no gene match. Germline V CDR1 and CDR2: MDHEN, SYDVKM. The receptor was derived from a woman between 18 and 30 years old in good health and CMV-seronegative. Sequenced: PBMCs. The chain links TRBV28 to TRBJ2-7, with 9 bases matching TRBD2. The CDR3 region has the DNA TGTGCCAGCAGTTTAGCGGGAGGGCCGGTTTACGAGCAGTACTTC. This gives the protein CASSLAGGPVYEQYF.